The 4 T cell receptor beta chains reported below all come from one sample, sequenced in a study of T cells in Graves' hyperthyroidism and ophthalmopathy. TCR beta CDR3 regions were amplified from RNA transcripts. TCR CDR3 regions were first amplified by RT-PCR with HTBI primers. TCRdb redid the calling of the multiplex PCR reads with MiXCR, one entry per CDR3 protein. Of around 200,000 distinct CDR3 sequences in the sample, about 15% were seen once. Material for sequencing was blood. These receptors came from a woman between 50 and 59 years old with Graves' hyperthyroidism.

This clonotype was observed many times. The V gene is TRBV6-1, the J gene TRBJ1-5; D call uncertain. Germline V lookup: CDR1 MNHNS, CDR2 SASEGT. CDR3 length: 15 amino acids. Trimming left V 6 bases short and J 7 bases short, with 19 bases between. Here the CDR3 reads CASRAAGELSQPQHF. For the CDR3, the DNA is TGTGCCAGCAGGGCAGCCGGGGAACTAAGCCAGCCCCAGCATTTT.

This clonotype was seen at least ten times. This chain joins TRBV20-1 and TRBJ1-1, with 8 bases lining up with TRBD1. CDR3 length: 14 residues. The V and J ends lost 6 bases and 4 bases, in that order; junction bases with no gene match: 10. CDR1 is DFQATT and CDR2 is SNEGSKA in the germline V gene (reference sequence). The CDR3 here is CSAAYQGAGTEAFF. CDR3 DNA sequence: TGCAGTGCAGCCTACCAGGGGGCCGGCACTGAAGCTTTCTTT.

This chain joins TRBV18 and TRBJ1-2, with D tentatively TRBD1 (5 bases). This CDR3 is 13 amino acids long. V lost 7 bases and J 2 bases, leaving 11 bases between the germline ends. Germline-derived CDR1 and CDR2 are KGHSH and LQKENI. CDR3 amino acids: CASLGGANYGYTF. CDR3 in DNA: TGTGCCAGCTTGGGAGGGGCCAACTATGGCTACACCTTC. Full variable domain (missing parts from reference TRBV18 and TRBJ1-2): NAGVMQNPRHLVRRRGQEARLRCSPMKGHSHVYWYRQLPEEGLKFMVYLQKENIIDESGMPKERFSAEFPKEGPSILRIQQVVRGDSAAYFCASLGGANYGYTFGSGTRLTVV.

This clonotype was detected many times. This chain joins TRBV10-3 and TRBJ1-5, with D maybe TRBD1 (6 bases). The CDR3 totals 13 residues. Trimming stripped 5 bases from V and 6 bases from J, with 11 bases between. Germline V gives CDR1 ENHRY, CDR2 SYGVKD. As DNA, the CDR3 is TGTGCCATCAGTTTACAGGGAGGTCAGCCCCAGCATTTT. Protein product: CAISLQGGQPQHF.